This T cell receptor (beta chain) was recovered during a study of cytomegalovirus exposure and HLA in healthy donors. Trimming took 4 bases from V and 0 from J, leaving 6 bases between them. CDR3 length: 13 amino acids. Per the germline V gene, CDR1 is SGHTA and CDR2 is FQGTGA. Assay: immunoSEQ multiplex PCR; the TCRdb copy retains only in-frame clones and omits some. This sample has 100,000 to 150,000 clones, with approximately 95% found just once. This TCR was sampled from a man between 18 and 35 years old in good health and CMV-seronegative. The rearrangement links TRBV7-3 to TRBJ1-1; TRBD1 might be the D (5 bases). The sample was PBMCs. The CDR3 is CASSSDMNTEAFF. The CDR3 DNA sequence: TGTGCCAGCAGCTCGGACATGAACACTGAAGCTTTCTTT.